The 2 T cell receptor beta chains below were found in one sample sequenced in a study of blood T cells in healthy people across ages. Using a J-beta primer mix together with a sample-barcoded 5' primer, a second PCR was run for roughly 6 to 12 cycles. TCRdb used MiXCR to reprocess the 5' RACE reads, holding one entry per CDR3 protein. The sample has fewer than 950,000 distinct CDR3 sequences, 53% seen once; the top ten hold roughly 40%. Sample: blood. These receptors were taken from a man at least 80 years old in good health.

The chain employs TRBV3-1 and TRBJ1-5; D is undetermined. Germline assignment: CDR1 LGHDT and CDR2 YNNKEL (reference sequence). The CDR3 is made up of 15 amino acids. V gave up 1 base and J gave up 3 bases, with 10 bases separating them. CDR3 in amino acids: CASSQGISSNQPQHF. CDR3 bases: TGTGCCAGCAGCCAAGGGATCAGTTCCAATCAGCCCCAGCATTTT.

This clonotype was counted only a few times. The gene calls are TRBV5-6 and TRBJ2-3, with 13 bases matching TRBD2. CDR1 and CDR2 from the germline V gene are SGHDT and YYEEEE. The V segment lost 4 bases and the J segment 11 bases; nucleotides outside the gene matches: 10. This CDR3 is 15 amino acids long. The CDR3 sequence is CASSAGLAGVHGQYF. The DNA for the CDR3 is TGTGCCAGCAGCGCAGGACTAGCGGGAGTACACGGGCAGTATTTT.